The clone carrying this T cell receptor beta chain showed up many times. The antigen is unknown. Amplification of TCR beta CDR3 regions used RNA as the template. A set of HTBI primers served as the primers for a first-round RT-PCR of the TCR CDR3. TCRdb processed the multiplex PCR reads anew with MiXCR; each CDR3 protein has one entry. In the table there are about 640,000 distinct CDR3 sequences, roughly 15% of which are singletons. The trim removed 6 bases at V and 4 bases at J, leaving 13 bases unmatched. The germline V gene has CDR1 MDHEN and CDR2 SYDVKM. The CDR3 extends over 18 amino acids. The data belong to a study of T cells in Graves' hyperthyroidism and ophthalmopathy. Overall study results and limits: The model foresaw ophthalmopathy a median roughly 6.3 months prior to onset.

This receptor was obtained from a woman aged 45 to 65 with Graves' ophthalmopathy. The rearrangement uses TRBV28 and TRBJ2-1; 12 bases are a match to TRBD2. The sequencing sample was made of blood. The CDR3 DNA sequence: TGTGCCAGCAGCCCTACTCTGACTAGCGGGAGTTCTTACAATGAGCAGTTCTTC. Encoded protein: CASSPTLTSGSSYNEQFF.